This TCR beta chain was sequenced during a study of breast tumors, draining lymph nodes, adjacent tissues. Study findings and constraints: Compared with lymph nodes, tumors were less diverse; compared with nontumor tissue, more. Tumor and nontumor repertoires were significantly more similar in luminal-like than in basal-like breast cancer. Data only fit, rather than demonstrated, lymph node origin of most tumor T cells. Findings are consistent with lymph node origin and intratumoral expansion of most tumor T cells.

Comments on this clonotype: Antigen specificity is unknown. A clone one base away is much larger, so this may be a read error.

The CDR3 loop spans 20 amino acids. Germline values: CDR1 SEHNR, CDR2 FQNEAQ (reference sequence). One entry per CDR3 protein results from TCRdb running MiXCR on the multiplex PCR reads. The sample lists 180,000 or so distinct CDR3 sequences, about 30% occurring once. Samples came from axillary lymph nodes draining the breast cancer. This chain links TRBV7-9 with TRBJ2-4, with TRBD2 matching 15 bases. The source of this sequence is a female donor with breast cancer. Some clones in this sample may be carry-over from other donors' samples. The sample consisted of axillary lymph node tissue. The CDR3 nucleotides are TGTGCCAGCAGCTTTACACCGGGACTAGCGGGGGGAGGGGCCAAAGACATTCAGTACTTC. Protein product: CASSFTPGLAGGGAKDIQYF.